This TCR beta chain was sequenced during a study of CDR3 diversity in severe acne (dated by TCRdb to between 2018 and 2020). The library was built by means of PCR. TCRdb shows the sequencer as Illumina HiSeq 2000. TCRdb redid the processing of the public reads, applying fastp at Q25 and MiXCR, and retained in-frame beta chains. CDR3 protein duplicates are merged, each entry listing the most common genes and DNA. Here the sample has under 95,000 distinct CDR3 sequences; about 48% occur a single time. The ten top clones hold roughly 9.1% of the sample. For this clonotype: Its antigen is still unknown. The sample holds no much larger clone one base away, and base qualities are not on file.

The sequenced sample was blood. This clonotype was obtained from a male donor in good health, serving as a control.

The CDR3 reads CASSLPGGANVLTF. At the DNA level, the sequence is TGTGCCAGCAGCCTACCTGGTGGGGCCAACGTCCTGACTTTC. Recombination joined TRBV7-9 with TRBJ2-6; no D gene call is confident. The germline V gene (reference sequence) yields SEHNR for CDR1 and FQNEAQ for CDR2. V is shortened by 5 bases, J by 3 bases, and the region joining them spans 8 bases. Inclusive of the bounding cysteine and phenylalanine, the CDR3 is 14 residues long. The only DNA kept is the CDR3, 42 bases in frame from the first base.